This TCR beta chain was identified during a study of shared clonotypes between healthy human individuals. Background on the study: Researchers assigned three CD4 naive, three CD4 memory, two CD8 naive and one CD8 memory plate to each donor.

Method: immunoSEQ multiplex PCR; TCRdb's copy keeps in-frame clones and lacks some. Seen here are around 1.4 million clones, around 98.5% observed once, and the top ten hold about 0.35%. With regard to this clone: Other DNA sequences in this specimen translate into the identical CDR3.

CDR1 SGHVS and CDR2 FQNEAQ come from the germline V gene. CDR3 length: 13 residues. V was pared by 1 base and J by 4 bases, with 7 bases between. The chain is built from TRBV7-8 and TRBJ1-1; D might be TRBD1 (5 bases). The receptor was derived from a man younger than 45 in good health. The sequenced sample consisted of naive CD4+ T cells sorted from blood. The subset here: CD45RA+ positively selected. The CDR3 protein is CASSLGGGTEAFF. Written as DNA, the CDR3 is TGTGCCAGCAGCTTAGGCGGGGGCACTGAAGCTTTCTTT.